This T cell receptor (beta chain) derives from a study of PD-L1 blockade in urothelial cancer. Study context: About 85% of the 29 patients were men with bladder-origin urothelial cancer. Previous chemotherapy exposure amounted to 0 to 3 regimens for patients.

This CDR3 is built from 12 residues. Germline V CDR1 and CDR2: LNHDA, SQIVND (reference sequence). V lost 7 bases and J lost 6, with 13 bases in between. Overall study results and limits: Patients with durable benefit had greater blood expansion of tumor-associated TCR clones 3 weeks into treatment.

This clone showed up just once. Its antigen is not known. TCR analog templates of synthetic origin were spiked into each PCR. Libraries were prepared by immunoSEQ multiplex PCR; TCRdb keeps only in-frame clonotypes and omits some of them. The repertoire holds roughly 100,000 clones, with around 82% as singletons. Material: PBMCs, obtained around atezolizumab (anti-PD-L1) treatment. The rearrangement joins TRBV19 to TRBJ2-7; D gene unclear. This TCR derives from a man in his forties or fifties with urothelial cancer. DNA for the CDR3: TGTGCCAGTAAAGCCCAATACTCCGAGCAGTACTTC. It is translated as CASKAQYSEQYF.